The rows below give T cell receptor beta chains drawn from one sample of a study of early T cells in non-severe SARS-CoV-2 infection. MiXCR, run by TCRdb on the 5' RACE reads, gives a single entry per CDR3 protein. The table lists about 110,000 distinct CDR3 sequences, around 10% of them singletons. Source material: whole blood. All receptors derive from an adult who was a healthcare worker with PCR-confirmed SARS-CoV-2 infection or an uninfected control (not recorded which). Each CDR3 is given with its conserved first and last residue. The D gene is left open where the match is weak. Not all rows give a size; the values are once, few, many and, for expanded clones, a class.

j_call clone_size d_call v_call cdr3_nt cdr3_aa
TRBJ2-1 few TRBD2 TRBV7-9 TGTGCCAGCAGCTTGCCCGGGACTAGGACCCACAATGAGCAGTTCTTC CASSLPGTRTHNEQFF
TRBJ2-1 many - TRBV7-7 TGTGCCAGCAGCCCAAGGGACGTCAGCTCCTACAATGAGCAGTTCTTC CASSPRDVSSYNEQFF
TRBJ2-1 - TRBD1 TRBV28 TGTGCCAGCAGCAACGGGGACAGTAACAATGAGCAGTTCTTC CASSNGDSNNEQFF
TRBJ2-1 few TRBD2 TRBV10-3 TGTGCCATCAGGGTAGGACTAGCGGACTATGAGCAGTTCTTC CAIRVGLADYEQFF
TRBJ2-1 - - TRBV3-1 TGTGCCAGCAGCCAATTGTTTCCAGGGAGGAACAATGAGCAGTTCTTC CASSQLFPGRNNEQFF
TRBJ2-5 few - TRBV12-3/TRBV12-4 TGTGCCAGCAGTTTAATTGGGCGCGAAGAGACCCAGTACTTC CASSLIGREETQYF
TRBJ2-7 - - TRBV20-1 TGCAGTGCTAGAGATCTGGTAGCGGAGTCCTACGAGCAGTACTTC CSARDLVAESYEQYF
TRBJ2-3 - - TRBV7-6 TGTGCCAGCAGCTTATTCACAGATACGCAGTATTTT CASSLFTDTQYF
TRBJ2-1 few TRBD2 TRBV6-2/TRBV6-3 TGTGCCAGCAGTTACTCGTCTCTCAGCGGGAGATACAATGAGCAGTTCTTC CASSYSSLSGRYNEQFF
TRBJ2-3 few TRBD2 TRBV7-8 TGTGCCAGCAGCCCGACGGACCGTAATATAGCGGGAGGGCCAGATACGCAGTATTTT CASSPTDRNIAGGPDTQYF
TRBJ2-5 many - TRBV11-2 TGTGCCAGCACCAGATCCAGAGAGACCCAGTACTTC CASTRSRETQYF
TRBJ2-5 few - TRBV30 TGTGCCTGGACTCCCTTGGCCCAAGAGACCCAGTACTTC CAWTPLAQETQYF
TRBJ2-5 few - TRBV18 TGTGCCAGCTCACCACGGGTCGAGACCCAGTACTTC CASSPRVETQYF
TRBJ2-1 many - TRBV5-1 TGCGCCAGCACCCAACAAAGCGCAACCTACAATGAGCAGTTCTTC CASTQQSATYNEQFF
TRBJ2-7 once - TRBV4-1 TGCGCCAGCAGCCAACTTTCCACGGGCGAGCAGTACTTC CASSQLSTGEQYF
TRBJ1-5 - TRBD1 TRBV27 TGTGCCAGCAGTTTATCGACGGGACAGGGGGCCGGGCAGCCCCTGCATTTT CASSLSTGQGAGQPLHF
TRBJ2-3 - - TRBV6-2/TRBV6-3 TGTGCCAGCAGTTTTACCAACACAGATACGCAGTATTTT CASSFTNTDTQYF
TRBJ2-7 many - TRBV28 TGTGCCAGCAGATACCTAGGGTCCGAGCAGTACTTC CASRYLGSEQYF
TRBJ2-6 many TRBD1 TRBV7-9 TGTGCCAGCAGCTTAAAGGGGGCGTTGACTGGGGCCAACGTCCTGACTTTC CASSLKGALTGANVLTF
TRBJ2-1 few TRBD1 TRBV27 TGTGCCAGCAGTGCTCGGACAGGGTTTTACTACAATGAGCAGTTCTTC CASSARTGFYYNEQFF
TRBJ2-5 - - TRBV7-8 TGTGCCAGCAGCTCGGACTACGACAGGATAAGTTCACAAGAGACCCAGTACTTC CASSSDYDRISSQETQYF
TRBJ2-3 - - TRBV9 TGTGCCAGCAGCGACGGACTCGTTGATACGCAGTATTTT CASSDGLVDTQYF
TRBJ2-2 few TRBD2 TRBV7-6 TGTGCCAGCAGCAATCTCGTAGCGGGAGGGAACACCGGGGAGCTGTTTTTT CASSNLVAGGNTGELFF
TRBJ2-7 many - TRBV29-1 TGCAGCGTCCAGGGGGGTTGGAACGAGCAGTACTTC CSVQGGWNEQYF
TRBJ2-1 many TRBD2 TRBV6-6 TGTGCCAGCACCTCTTCGGGGGGGAATGAGCAGTTCTTC CASTSSGGNEQFF
TRBJ2-7 - - TRBV20-1 TGCAGTGCAGGTCGGGACCCTAGACTCTACGAGCAGTACTTC CSAGRDPRLYEQYF
TRBJ2-1 many - TRBV11-2 TGTGCCAGCAGACCTGGGGGCGGGGACAGGGGACTAGCGACCGACAATGAGCAGTTCTTC CASRPGGGDRGLATDNEQFF
TRBJ2-3 - TRBD2 TRBV10-3 TGTGCCATACACAGCGGGGGCTCAGATACGCAGTATTTT CAIHSGGSDTQYF
TRBJ2-3 many - TRBV4-2 TGTGCCAGCAGCCAAGGGGCGGCGGATGGGCCAGATACGCAGTATTTT CASSQGAADGPDTQYF
TRBJ1-1 few - TRBV7-2 TGTGCCAGCAGCTTAGCGCCGGGAGTAGAAGCTTTCTTT CASSLAPGVEAFF
TRBJ2-5 many - TRBV4-1 TGCGCCAGCAGCCAAGTCCCGGGGGTCCAAGAGACCCAGTACTTC CASSQVPGVQETQYF
TRBJ1-1 many TRBD1 TRBV12-3/TRBV12-4 TGTGCCAGCAGTGACAGGGGAGGACCTGGCACTGAAGCTTTCTTT CASSDRGGPGTEAFF
TRBJ2-7 - TRBD2 TRBV6-5 TGTGCCAGCAGTTACCGACGACCCAAGATCACTAGCGGGAGGGCCCTCTACGAGCAGTACTTC CASSYRRPKITSGRALYEQYF
TRBJ2-2 many TRBD2 TRBV6-5 TGTGCCAGCGGTTTAGCGGGCACCGGGGAGCTGTTTTTT CASGLAGTGELFF
TRBJ1-1 many - TRBV18 TGTGCCAGCTCACCAGATTTCAGGGGATGGGCTGAAGCTTTCTTT CASSPDFRGWAEAFF
TRBJ2-1 many TRBD2 TRBV14 TGTGCCAGCAGCCCACCTAGCGGGAGGTGGTATGAGCAGTTCTTC CASSPPSGRWYEQFF
TRBJ1-6 - - TRBV5-1 TGCGCCAGCAGCTTGGGACAGAGTAATAATTCACCCCTCCACTTT CASSLGQSNNSPLHF
TRBJ2-3 few TRBD2 TRBV28 TGTGCCAGCAGTTTAGGAGCGGGAGTCTCGGATACGCAGTATTTT CASSLGAGVSDTQYF
TRBJ2-3 few TRBD1 TRBV20-1 TGCAGTGCTAGATTCAGGGGGCAGAGGCCAGATACGCAGTATTTT CSARFRGQRPDTQYF
TRBJ1-1 few TRBD1 TRBV12-3/TRBV12-4 TGTGCCAGCAGTTTGACAGGGACGGGGTACACTGAAGCTTTCTTT CASSLTGTGYTEAFF
TRBJ1-4 - - TRBV10-3 TGTGCCATCAGTGAGTCGGGAGGATCCAATGAAAAACTGTTTTTT CAISESGGSNEKLFF
TRBJ2-5 many - TRBV20-1 TGCAGTGCTAGGAAGCCCCGATTTACGGGAATTTTATTGGAGACCCAGTACTTC CSARKPRFTGILLETQYF
TRBJ1-5 many - TRBV23-1 TGCGCCAGCAGTCAATCCTGGTTAAGCAATCAGCCCCAGCATTTT CASSQSWLSNQPQHF
TRBJ1-1 many - TRBV7-9 TGTGCCAGCACTCCTGGTGGGGGGCCTGAAGCTTTCTTT CASTPGGGPEAFF
TRBJ2-5 few - TRBV19 TGTGCCAGTAATCCCGGGACTTTAGCAGAGACCCAGTACTTC CASNPGTLAETQYF
TRBJ1-3 many TRBD1 TRBV2 TGTGCCAGCAGTTCCGGGACAGACTCTGGAAACACCATATATTTT CASSSGTDSGNTIYF
TRBJ2-3 - TRBD2 TRBV30 TGTGCCATAAGAACTAGCGGGTATTTCATTTGTTTT CAIRTSGYFICF
TRBJ1-2 - - TRBV7-2 TGTGCCAGCAGCACGTCCGCTTGGGGGGGCGCTCCCCATGGCTACACCTTC CASSTSAWGGAPHGYTF
TRBJ2-7 many TRBD2 TRBV20-1 TGCAGTGCTAGAGACCCCCTAGCGGGAGGAGGTATGGTGCAGTACTTC CSARDPLAGGGMVQYF
TRBJ2-3 - - TRBV29-1 TGCAGCGTTGAATGGTGGGATACGCAGTATTTT CSVEWWDTQYF
TRBJ2-1 many TRBD1 TRBV6-5 TGTGCCAGCAGTTACCAACGCGGGACAGGGAAGAACAATGAGCAGTTCTTC CASSYQRGTGKNNEQFF
TRBJ2-7 - TRBD2 TRBV7-8 TGTGCCAGCCTCGAGCGGGAGAACCGCTACGAGCAGTACTTC CASLERENRYEQYF
TRBJ2-5 - - TRBV24-1 TGTGCCACCAGTGACCCCCGGGGGCGGAGTTCCGGAGAGACCCAGTACTTC CATSDPRGRSSGETQYF
TRBJ2-1 - - TRBV6-6 TGTGCCAGCAGCCGACACCAATATCCCTACAATGAGCAGTTCTTC CASSRHQYPYNEQFF
TRBJ1-1 many TRBD1 TRBV20-1 TGCAGTGCTCGACAGGGGAGGAGAACTGAAGCTTTCTTT CSARQGRRTEAFF
TRBJ2-3 many - TRBV5-5 TGTGCCAGCAGCCCAATCCCGGACATCAACACAGATACGCAGTATTTT CASSPIPDINTDTQYF
TRBJ1-5 many - TRBV24-1 TGTGCCACCAGTGAAGTGGGACCCAATCAGCCCCAGCATTTT CATSEVGPNQPQHF